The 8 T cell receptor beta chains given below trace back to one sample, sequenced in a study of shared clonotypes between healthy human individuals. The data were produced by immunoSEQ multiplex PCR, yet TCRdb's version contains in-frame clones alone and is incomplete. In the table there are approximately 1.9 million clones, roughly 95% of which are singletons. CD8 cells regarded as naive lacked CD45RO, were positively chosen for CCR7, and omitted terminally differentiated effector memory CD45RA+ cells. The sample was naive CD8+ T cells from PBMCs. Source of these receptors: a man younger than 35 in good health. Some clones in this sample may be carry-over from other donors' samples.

CDR3 in amino acids: CAWAGGGELFF. In nucleotides, the CDR3 is TGTGCCTGGGCGGGCGGCGGGGAGCTGTTTTTT. The V and J genes are TRBV30 and TRBJ2-2, with D perhaps matching TRBD2 (5 bases). This CDR3 has 11 residues. CDR1 and CDR2 (germline): GTSNPN, SVGIG (reference sequence). Trimming took off 5 bases at V and 7 bases at J, with 8 bases between the two ends.

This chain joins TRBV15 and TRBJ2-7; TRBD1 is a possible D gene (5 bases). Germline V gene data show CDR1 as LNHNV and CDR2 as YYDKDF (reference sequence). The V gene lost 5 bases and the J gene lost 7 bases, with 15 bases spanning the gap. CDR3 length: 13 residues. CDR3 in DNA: TGTGCCACCAGCTCTACCAGGGTAGGAGAGCAGTACTTC. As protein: CATSSTRVGEQYF. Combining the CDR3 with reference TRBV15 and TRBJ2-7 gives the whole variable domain DAMVIQNPRYQVTQFGKPVTLSCSQTLNHNVMYWYQQKSSQAPKLLFHYYDKDFNNEADTPDNFQSRRPNTSFCFLDIRSPGLGDTAMYLCATSSTRVGEQYFGPGTRLTVT.

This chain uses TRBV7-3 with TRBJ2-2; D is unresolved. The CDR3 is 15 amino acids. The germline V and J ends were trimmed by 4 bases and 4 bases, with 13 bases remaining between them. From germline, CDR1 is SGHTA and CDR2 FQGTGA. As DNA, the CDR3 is TGTGCCAGCAGCTCAGGCTTACCCAGCACCGGGGAGCTGTTTTTT. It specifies CASSSGLPSTGELFF.

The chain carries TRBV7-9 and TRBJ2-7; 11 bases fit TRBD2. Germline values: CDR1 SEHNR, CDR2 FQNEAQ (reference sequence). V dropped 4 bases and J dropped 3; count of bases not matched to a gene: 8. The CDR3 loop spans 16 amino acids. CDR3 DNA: TGTGCCAGCAGCTCAAACCCGGGACTAGCGGACTACGAGCAGTACTTC. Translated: CASSSNPGLADYEQYF.

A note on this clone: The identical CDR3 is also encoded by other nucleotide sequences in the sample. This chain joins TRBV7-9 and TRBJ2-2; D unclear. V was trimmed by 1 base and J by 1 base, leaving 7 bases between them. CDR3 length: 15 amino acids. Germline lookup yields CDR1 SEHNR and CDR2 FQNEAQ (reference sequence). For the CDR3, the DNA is TGTGCCAGCAGCTTAGGCCAGCTGAACACCGGGGAGCTGTTTTTT. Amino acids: CASSLGQLNTGELFF.

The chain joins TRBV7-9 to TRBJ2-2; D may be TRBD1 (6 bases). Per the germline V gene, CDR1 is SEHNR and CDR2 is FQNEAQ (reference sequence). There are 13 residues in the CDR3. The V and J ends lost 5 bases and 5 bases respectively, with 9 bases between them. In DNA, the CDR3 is TGTGCCAGCAGCCGGCAGGGGACCGGGGAGCTGTTTTTT. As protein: CASSRQGTGELFF. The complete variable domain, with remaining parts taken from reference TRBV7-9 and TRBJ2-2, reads DTGVSQNPRHKITKRGQNVTFRCDPISEHNRLYWYRQTLGQGPEFLTYFQNEAQLEKSRLLSDRFSAERPKGSFSTLEIQRTEQGDSAMYLCASSRQGTGELFFGEGSRLTVL.

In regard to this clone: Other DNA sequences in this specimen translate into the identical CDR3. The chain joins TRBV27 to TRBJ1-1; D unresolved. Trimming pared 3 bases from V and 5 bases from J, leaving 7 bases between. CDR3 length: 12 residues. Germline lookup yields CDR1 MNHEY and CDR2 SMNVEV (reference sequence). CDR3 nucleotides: TGTGCCAGCAGTTTTCTGGGGACTGAAGCTTTCTTT. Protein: CASSFLGTEAFF.

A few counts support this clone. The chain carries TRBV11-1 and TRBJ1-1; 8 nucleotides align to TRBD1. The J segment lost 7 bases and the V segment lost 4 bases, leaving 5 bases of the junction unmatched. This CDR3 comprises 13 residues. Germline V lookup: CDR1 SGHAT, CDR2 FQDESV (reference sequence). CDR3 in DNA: TGTGCCAGCAGCTCGGGACAGGAGCTTGAAGCTTTCTTT. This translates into CASSSGQELEAFF.